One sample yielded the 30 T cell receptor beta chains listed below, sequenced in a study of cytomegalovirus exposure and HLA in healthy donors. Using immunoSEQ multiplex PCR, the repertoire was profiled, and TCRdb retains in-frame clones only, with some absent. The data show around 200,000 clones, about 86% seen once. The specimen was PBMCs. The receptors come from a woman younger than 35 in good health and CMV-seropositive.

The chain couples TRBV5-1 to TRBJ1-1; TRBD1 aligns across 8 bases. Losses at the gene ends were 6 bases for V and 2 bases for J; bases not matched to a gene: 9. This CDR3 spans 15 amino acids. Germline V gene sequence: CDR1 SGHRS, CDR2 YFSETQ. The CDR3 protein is CASTPGDRSNTEAFF. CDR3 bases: TGCGCCAGCACCCCGGGGGACAGGTCTAACACTGAAGCTTTCTTT. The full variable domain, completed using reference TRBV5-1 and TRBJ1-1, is KAGVTQTPRYLIKTRGQQVTLSCSPISGHRSVSWYQQTPGQGLQFLFEYFSETQRNKGNFPGRFSGRQFSNSRSEMNVSTLELGDSALYLCASTPGDRSNTEAFFGQGTRLTVV.

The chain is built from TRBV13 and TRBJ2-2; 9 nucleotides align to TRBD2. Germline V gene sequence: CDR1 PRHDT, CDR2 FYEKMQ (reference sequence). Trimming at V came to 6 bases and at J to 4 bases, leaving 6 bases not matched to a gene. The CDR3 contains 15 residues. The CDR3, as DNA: TGTGCCAGCAGATTTGGGACTAGCAGCACCGGGGAGCTGTTTTTT. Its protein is CASRFGTSSTGELFF.

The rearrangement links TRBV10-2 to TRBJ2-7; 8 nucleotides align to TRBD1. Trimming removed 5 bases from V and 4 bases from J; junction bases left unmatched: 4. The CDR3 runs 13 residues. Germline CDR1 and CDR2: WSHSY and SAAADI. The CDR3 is CASSQGAGYEQYF. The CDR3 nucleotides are TGCGCCAGCAGTCAGGGGGCGGGATACGAGCAGTACTTC.

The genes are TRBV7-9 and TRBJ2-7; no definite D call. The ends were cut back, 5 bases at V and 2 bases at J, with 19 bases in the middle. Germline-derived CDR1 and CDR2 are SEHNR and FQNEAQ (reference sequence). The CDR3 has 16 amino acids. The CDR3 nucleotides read TGTGCCAGCAGCCTAGTCGACATCACCACGCCCTACGAGCAGTACTTC. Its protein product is CASSLVDITTPYEQYF.

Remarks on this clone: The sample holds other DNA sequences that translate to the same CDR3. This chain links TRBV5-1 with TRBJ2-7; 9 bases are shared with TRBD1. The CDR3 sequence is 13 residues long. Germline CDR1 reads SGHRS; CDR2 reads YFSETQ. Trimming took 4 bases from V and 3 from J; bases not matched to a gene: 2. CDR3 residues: CASSLDRGYEQYF. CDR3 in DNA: TGCGCCAGCAGCCTGGACAGGGGCTACGAGCAGTACTTC. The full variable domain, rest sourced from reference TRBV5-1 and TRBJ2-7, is KAGVTQTPRYLIKTRGQQVTLSCSPISGHRSVSWYQQTPGQGLQFLFEYFSETQRNKGNFPGRFSGRQFSNSRSEMNVSTLELGDSALYLCASSLDRGYEQYFGPGTRLTVT.

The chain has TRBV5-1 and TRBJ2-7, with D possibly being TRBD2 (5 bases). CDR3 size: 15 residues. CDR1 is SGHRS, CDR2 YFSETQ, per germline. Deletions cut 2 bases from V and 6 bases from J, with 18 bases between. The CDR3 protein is CASSFGSIGFGEQYF. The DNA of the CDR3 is TGCGCCAGCAGCTTTGGGAGTATAGGTTTTGGCGAGCAGTACTTC.

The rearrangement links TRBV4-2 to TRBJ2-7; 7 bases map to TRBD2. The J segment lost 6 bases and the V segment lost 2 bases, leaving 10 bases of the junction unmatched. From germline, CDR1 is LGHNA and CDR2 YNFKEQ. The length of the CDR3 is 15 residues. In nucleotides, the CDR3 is TGTGCCAGCAGCCAAAGCCCAGCGGGGTCGGCCGAGCAGTACTTC. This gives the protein CASSQSPAGSAEQYF.

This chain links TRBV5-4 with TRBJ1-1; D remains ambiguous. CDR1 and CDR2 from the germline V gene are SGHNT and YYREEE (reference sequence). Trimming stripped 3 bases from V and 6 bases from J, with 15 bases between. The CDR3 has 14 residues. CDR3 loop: CASSSRSGRSEAFF. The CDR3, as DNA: TGTGCCAGCAGCTCCAGGTCTGGGAGGTCTGAAGCTTTCTTT.

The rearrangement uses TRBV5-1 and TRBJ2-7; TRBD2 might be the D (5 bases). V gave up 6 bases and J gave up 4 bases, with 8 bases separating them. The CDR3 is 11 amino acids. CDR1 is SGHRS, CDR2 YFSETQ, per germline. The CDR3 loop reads CASTGEYEQYF. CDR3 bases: TGCGCCAGCACCGGGGAGTACGAGCAGTACTTC.

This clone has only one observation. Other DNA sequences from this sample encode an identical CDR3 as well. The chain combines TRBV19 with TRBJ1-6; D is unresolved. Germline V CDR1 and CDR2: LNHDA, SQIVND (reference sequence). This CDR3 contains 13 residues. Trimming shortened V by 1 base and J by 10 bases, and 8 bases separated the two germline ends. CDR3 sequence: CASSIGGGSPLHF. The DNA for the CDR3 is TGTGCCAGTAGTATAGGAGGAGGATCACCCCTCCACTTT.

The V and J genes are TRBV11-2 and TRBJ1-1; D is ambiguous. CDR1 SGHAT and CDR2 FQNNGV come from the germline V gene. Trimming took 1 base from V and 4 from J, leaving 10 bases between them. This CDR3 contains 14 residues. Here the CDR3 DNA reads TGTGCCAGCAGCTTAGTTCAGTCGGGCACTGAAGCTTTCTTT. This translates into CASSLVQSGTEAFF. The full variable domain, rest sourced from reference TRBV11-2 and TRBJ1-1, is EAGVAQSPRYKIIEKRQSVAFWCNPISGHATLYWYQQILGQGPKLLIQFQNNGVVDDSQLPKDRFSAERLKGVDSTLKIQPAKLEDSAVYLCASSLVQSGTEAFFGQGTRLTVV.

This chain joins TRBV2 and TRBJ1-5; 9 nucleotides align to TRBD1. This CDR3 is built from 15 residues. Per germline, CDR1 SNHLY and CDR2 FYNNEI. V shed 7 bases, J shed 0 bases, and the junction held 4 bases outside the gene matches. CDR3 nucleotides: TGTGCCAGCAATATGGACAGGGGTAGCAATCAGCCCCAGCATTTT. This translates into CASNMDRGSNQPQHF. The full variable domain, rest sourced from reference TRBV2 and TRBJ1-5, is EPEVTQTPSHQVTQMGQEVILRCVPISNHLYFYWYRQILGQKVEFLVSFYNNEISEKSEIFDDQFSVERPDGSNFTLKIRSTKLEDSAMYFCASNMDRGSNQPQHFGDGTRLSIL.

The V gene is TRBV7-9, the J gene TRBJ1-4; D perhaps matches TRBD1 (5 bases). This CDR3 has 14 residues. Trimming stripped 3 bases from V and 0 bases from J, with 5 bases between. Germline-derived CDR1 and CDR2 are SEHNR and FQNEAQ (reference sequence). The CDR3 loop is CASSFRATNEKLFF. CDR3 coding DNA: TGTGCCAGCAGCTTCAGGGCAACTAATGAAAAACTGTTTTTT.

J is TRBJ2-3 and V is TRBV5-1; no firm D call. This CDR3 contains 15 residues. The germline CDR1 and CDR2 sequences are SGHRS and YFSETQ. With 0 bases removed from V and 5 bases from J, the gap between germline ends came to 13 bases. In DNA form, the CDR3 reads TGCGCCAGCAGCTTGGGAGAAGTTATTCGAGATACGCAGTATTTT. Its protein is CASSLGEVIRDTQYF.

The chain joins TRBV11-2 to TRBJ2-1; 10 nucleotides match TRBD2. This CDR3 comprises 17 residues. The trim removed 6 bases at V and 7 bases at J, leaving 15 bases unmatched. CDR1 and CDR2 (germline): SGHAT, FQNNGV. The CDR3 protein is CASRMGQAGGRVNEQFF. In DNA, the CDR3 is TGTGCCAGCAGGATGGGACAAGCGGGGGGGCGAGTGAATGAGCAGTTCTTC.

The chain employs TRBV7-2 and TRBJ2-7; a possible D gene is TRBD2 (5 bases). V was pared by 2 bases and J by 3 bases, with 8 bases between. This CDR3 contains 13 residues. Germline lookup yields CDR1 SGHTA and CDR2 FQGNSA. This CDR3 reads CASSLSGGYEQYF. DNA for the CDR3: TGTGCCAGCAGCTTAAGCGGAGGCTACGAGCAGTACTTC.

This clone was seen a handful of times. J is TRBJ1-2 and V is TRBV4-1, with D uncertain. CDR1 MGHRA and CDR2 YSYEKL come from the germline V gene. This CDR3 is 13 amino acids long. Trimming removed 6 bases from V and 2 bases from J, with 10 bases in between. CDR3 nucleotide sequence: TGCGCCAGCAGTAAACAGTTAAACTATGGCTACACCTTC. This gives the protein CASSKQLNYGYTF.

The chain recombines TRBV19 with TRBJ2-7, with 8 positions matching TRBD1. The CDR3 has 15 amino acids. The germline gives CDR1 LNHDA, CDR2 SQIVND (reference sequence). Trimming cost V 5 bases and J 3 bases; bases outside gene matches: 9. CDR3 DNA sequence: TGTGCCAGTAGTCTACTAGGGGGACAGGTCTACGAGCAGTACTTC. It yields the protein CASSLLGGQVYEQYF.

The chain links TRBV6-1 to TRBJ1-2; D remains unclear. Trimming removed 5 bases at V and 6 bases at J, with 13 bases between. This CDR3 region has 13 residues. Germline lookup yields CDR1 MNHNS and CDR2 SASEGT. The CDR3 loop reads CASSPYRADGYTF. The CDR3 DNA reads TGTGCCAGCAGTCCCTACCGTGCGGATGGCTACACCTTC.

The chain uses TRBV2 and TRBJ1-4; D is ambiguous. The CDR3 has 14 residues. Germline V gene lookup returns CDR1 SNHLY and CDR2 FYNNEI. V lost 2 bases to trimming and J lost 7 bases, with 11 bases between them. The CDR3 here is CASSESGRGEKLFF. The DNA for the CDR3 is TGTGCCAGCAGTGAAAGTGGGCGGGGTGAAAAACTGTTTTTT.

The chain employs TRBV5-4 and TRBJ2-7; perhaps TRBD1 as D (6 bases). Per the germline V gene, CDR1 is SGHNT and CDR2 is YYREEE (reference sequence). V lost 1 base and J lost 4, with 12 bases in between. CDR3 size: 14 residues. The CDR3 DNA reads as TGTGCCAGCAGCTTGTCTGGGGGCGAGTACGAGCAGTACTTC. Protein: CASSLSGGEYEQYF.

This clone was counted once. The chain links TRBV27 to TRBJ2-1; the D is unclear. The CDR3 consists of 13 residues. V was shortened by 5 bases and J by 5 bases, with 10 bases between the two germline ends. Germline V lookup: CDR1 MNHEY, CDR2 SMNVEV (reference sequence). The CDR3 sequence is CASSTTVHNEQFF. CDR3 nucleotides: TGTGCCAGCAGTACCACAGTTCACAATGAGCAGTTCTTC.

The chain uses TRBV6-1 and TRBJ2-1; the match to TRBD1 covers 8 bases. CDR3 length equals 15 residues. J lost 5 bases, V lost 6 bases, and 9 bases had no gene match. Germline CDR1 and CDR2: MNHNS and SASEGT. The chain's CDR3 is CASSTGQGTDNEQFF. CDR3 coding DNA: TGTGCCAGCAGCACCGGACAGGGAACAGACAATGAGCAGTTCTTC.

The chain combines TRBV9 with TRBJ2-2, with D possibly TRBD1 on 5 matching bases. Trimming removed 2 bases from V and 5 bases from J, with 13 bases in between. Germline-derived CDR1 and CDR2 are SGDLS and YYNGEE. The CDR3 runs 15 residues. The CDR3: CASSVSQGSTGELFF. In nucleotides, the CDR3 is TGTGCCAGCAGCGTTAGCCAGGGATCAACCGGGGAGCTGTTTTTT.

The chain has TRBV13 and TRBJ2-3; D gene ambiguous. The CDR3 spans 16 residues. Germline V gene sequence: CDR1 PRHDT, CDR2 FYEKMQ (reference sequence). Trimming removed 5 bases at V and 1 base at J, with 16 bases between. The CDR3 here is CASSPRGGMGTDTQYF. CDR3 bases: TGTGCCAGCAGCCCCCGCGGTGGTATGGGCACAGATACGCAGTATTTT.

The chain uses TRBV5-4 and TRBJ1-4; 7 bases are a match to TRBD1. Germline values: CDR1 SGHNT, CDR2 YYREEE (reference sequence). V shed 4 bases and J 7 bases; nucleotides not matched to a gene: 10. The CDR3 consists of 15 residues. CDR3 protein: CASSQRTGRVEKLFF. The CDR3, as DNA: TGTGCCAGCAGCCAGAGGACAGGACGTGTTGAAAAACTGTTTTTT.

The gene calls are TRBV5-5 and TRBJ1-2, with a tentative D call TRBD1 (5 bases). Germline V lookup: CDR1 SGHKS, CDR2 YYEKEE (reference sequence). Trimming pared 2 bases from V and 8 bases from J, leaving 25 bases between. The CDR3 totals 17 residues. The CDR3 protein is CASSFPRDGLPNLGYTF. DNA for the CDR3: TGTGCCAGCAGCTTTCCAAGGGACGGACTACCAAATCTCGGCTACACCTTC. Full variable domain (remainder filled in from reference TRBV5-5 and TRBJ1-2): DAGVTQSPTHLIKTRGQQVTLRCSPISGHKSVSWYQQVLGQGPQFIFQYYEKEERGRGNFPDRFSARQFPNYSSELNVNALLLGDSALYLCASSFPRDGLPNLGYTFGSGTRLTVV.

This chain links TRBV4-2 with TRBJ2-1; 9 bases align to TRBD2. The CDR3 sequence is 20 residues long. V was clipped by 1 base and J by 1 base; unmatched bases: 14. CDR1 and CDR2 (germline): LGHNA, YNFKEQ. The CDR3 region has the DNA TGTGCCAGCAGCCAAGGAGGAGGGCGGGGGGGCCGGAGTTCCTACAATGAGCAGTTCTTC. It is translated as CASSQGGGRGGRSSYNEQFF.

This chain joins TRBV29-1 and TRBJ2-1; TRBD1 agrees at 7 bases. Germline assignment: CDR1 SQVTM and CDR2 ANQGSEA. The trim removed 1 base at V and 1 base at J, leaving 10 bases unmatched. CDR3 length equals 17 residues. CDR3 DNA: TGCAGCGTTGAAGGTGCTACAGGGGTCGCGTCCTACAATGAGCAGTTCTTC. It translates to CSVEGATGVASYNEQFF.

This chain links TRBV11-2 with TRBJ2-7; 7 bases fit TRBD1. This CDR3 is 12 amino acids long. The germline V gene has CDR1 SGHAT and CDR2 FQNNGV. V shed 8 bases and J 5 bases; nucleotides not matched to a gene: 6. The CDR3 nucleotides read TGTGCCAGCCGACAGGGAATTCACGAGCAGTACTTC. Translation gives CASRQGIHEQYF.